The rows below give T cell receptor beta chains drawn from one sample of a study of glioma-infiltrating T cells after dendritic cell vaccination. TCRdb keeps only in-frame clones here, not all; method: immunoSEQ multiplex PCR. The table shows about 99,000 clones, with roughly four fifths occurring only once. Sequenced here: blood, sampled before dendritic cell vaccination. These receptors all stem from a human donor with glioblastoma. CDR3s include the opening cysteine and the closing phenylalanine or tryptophan. Each record gives: clone size, V gene, D gene, J gene, CDR3 DNA, CDR3 protein. D genes are given only for firm matches. Size values are once, few and many counts, or a class for expanded clones, and some rows have none.

NA	TRBV7-7	TRBD2	TRBJ2-5	TGTGCTAGCAGCCGGACTAGCGGGGGGAGCCGTTACCAAGAGACCCAGTACTTC	CASSRTSGGSRYQETQYF
once	TRBV5-1	TRBD2	TRBJ2-1	TGCGCCAGCAGCTTGAGCCTAGCGGGGGGAAATGAGCAGTTCTTC	CASSLSLAGGNEQFF
NA	TRBV6-5	NA	TRBJ1-1	TGTGCCAGCAGTTACACCTGGACAGCCCTGGGGACTGAAGCTTTCTTT	CASSYTWTALGTEAFF
few	TRBV6-5	NA	TRBJ2-2	TGTGCCAGCAGGCGTCGGAGTGAGAGGATCGGGGAGCTGTTTTTT	CASRRRSERIGELFF
NA	TRBV30	TRBD1	TRBJ2-7	TGTGCCAGCAGCCAAGGACAGGGAATTTCCTACGAGCAGTACTTC	CASSQGQGISYEQYF
NA	TRBV6-1	NA	TRBJ2-7	TGTGCCAGCATTATCTCAGGGGTATCCTACGAGCAGTACTTC	CASIISGVSYEQYF
NA	TRBV5-5	TRBD1	TRBJ1-5	TGTGCCAGCAGCGCCAATCCGGGACAGAGAATAGGGCAGCCCCAGCATTTT	CASSANPGQRIGQPQHF
NA	TRBV2	NA	TRBJ2-2	TGTGCCAGCAGTTCCTCACATGGACTCGGGGAGCTGTTTTTT	CASSSSHGLGELFF
NA	TRBV5-8	NA	TRBJ2-3	TGTGCCAGCAGCTTGGGCCAGGACACAGATACGCAGTATTTT	CASSLGQDTDTQYF
NA	TRBV18	NA	TRBJ2-7	TGTGCCAGCTCACCAAGCGCTGATCTTCCCTACGAGCAGTACTTC	CASSPSADLPYEQYF
few	TRBV6-6	NA	TRBJ1-4	TGTGCCAGCAGTTCCACAGACGCAACTAATGAAAAACTGTTTTTT	CASSSTDATNEKLFF
NA	TRBV2	NA	TRBJ1-2	TGTGCCGGATCCGGGGGGAAGGACTATGGCTACACCTTC	CAGSGGKDYGYTF
NA	TRBV19	NA	TRBJ2-5	TGTGCCAGTAGTCCGACCGGAGAATTCCAAGAGACCCAGTACTTC	CASSPTGEFQETQYF
NA	TRBV18	TRBD1	TRBJ2-2	TGTGCCAGCTCATCGGGGACAGCGAACACCGGGGAGCTGTTTTTT	CASSSGTANTGELFF
NA	TRBV19	TRBD1	TRBJ1-6	TGTGCCAGTAGTATAGGAGGGACAGGGGTATCACCCCTCCACTTT	CASSIGGTGVSPLHF
NA	TRBV2	TRBD1	TRBJ2-1	TGTGCCAGCAGTAGACAGGGGAGAACCTACAATGAGCAGTTCTTC	CASSRQGRTYNEQFF
NA	TRBV7-9	NA	TRBJ1-2	TGTGCCAGCAGCTTAGATCAGGGGACCTATGGCTACACCTTC	CASSLDQGTYGYTF
NA	TRBV2	TRBD1	TRBJ1-1	TGTGCCAGCAGTAAGACAGGGGGCTCTGAAGCTTTCTTT	CASSKTGGSEAFF
NA	TRBV6-1	TRBD1	TRBJ1-4	TGTGCCAGCAGTGAAATCAAAGGGGGACAGAATGAAAAACTGTTTTTT	CASSEIKGGQNEKLFF
NA	TRBV13	NA	TRBJ1-1	TGTGCCAGCAGCTGGGGACCGGGGGGGGTCACTGAAGCTTTCTTT	CASSWGPGGVTEAFF
NA	TRBV7-2	NA	TRBJ1-6	TGTGCCAGCAGCTTAGTTCCGGTTGGTGCACCCCTCCACTTT	CASSLVPVGAPLHF
NA	TRBV19	NA	TRBJ1-2	TGTGCCAGTAGTAGTGCGACCTCCGGGAGGTATGGCTACACCTTC	CASSSATSGRYGYTF
once	TRBV6-1	TRBD1	TRBJ2-2	TGTGCCAGCAGCCGGGACAGGGGTGTCACCGGGGAGCTGTTTTTT	CASSRDRGVTGELFF
once	TRBV7-9	NA	TRBJ2-3	TGTGCCAGCGGGGGGGCTACAGATACGCAGTATTTT	CASGGATDTQYF
once	TRBV7-8	TRBD2	TRBJ2-1	TGTGCCAGCAGCTCCCGGGGGAGGGGTGCTTACAATGAGCAGTTCTTC	CASSSRGRGAYNEQFF
NA	TRBV19	TRBD2	TRBJ2-7	TGTGCCAGTAGTATCGGGGGGGGCCCCTACGAGCAGTACTTC	CASSIGGGPYEQYF
NA	TRBV5-6	NA	TRBJ2-7	TGTGCCAGCAGCTCCCGGGACTTGCAGTACTTC	CASSSRDLQYF
few	TRBV6-6	NA	TRBJ1-4	TGTGCCAGCAGTTACCAGGGTTTGGGTGAAAAACTGTTTTTT	CASSYQGLGEKLFF